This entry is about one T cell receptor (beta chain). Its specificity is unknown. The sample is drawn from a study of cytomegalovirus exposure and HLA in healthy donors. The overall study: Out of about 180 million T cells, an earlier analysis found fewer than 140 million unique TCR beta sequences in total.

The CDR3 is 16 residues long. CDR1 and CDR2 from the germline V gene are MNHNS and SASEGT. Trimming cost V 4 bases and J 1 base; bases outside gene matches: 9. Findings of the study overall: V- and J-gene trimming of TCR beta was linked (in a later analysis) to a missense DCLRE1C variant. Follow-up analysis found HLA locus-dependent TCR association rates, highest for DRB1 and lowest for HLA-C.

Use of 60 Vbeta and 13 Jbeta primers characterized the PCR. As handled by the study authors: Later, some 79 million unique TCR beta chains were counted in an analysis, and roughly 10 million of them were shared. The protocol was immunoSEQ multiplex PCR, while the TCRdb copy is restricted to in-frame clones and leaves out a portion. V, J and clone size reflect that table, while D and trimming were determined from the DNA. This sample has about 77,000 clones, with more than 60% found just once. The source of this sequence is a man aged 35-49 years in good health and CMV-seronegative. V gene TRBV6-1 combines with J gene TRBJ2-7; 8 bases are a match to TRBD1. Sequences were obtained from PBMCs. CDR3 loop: CASSGTGILTSYEQYF. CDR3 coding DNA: TGTGCCAGCAGTGGGACAGGGATTCTTACATCCTACGAGCAGTACTTC.